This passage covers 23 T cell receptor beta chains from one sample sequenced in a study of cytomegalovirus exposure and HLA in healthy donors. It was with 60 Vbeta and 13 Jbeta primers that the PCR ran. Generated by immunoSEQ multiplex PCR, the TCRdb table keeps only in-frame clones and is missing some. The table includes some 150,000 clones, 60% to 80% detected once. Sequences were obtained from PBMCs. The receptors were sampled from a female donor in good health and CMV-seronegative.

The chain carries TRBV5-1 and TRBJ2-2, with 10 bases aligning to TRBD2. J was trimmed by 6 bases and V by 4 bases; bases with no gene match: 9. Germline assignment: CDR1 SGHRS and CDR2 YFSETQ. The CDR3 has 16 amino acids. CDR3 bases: TGCGCCAGCAGCCCCCCTGTAGCGGGAGGATCCGGGGAGCTGTTTTTT. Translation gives CASSPPVAGGSGELFF.

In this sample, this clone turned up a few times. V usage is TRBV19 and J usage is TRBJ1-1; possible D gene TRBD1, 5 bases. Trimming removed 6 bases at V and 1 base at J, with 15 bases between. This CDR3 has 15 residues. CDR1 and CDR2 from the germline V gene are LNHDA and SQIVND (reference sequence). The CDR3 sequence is CASSDSGGKNTEAFF. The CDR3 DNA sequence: TGTGCCAGTAGCGATTCCGGGGGAAAGAACACTGAAGCTTTCTTT.

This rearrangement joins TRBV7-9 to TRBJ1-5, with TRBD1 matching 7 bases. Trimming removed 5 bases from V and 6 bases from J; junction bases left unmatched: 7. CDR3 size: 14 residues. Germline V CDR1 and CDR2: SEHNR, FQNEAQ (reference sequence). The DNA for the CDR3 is TGTGCCAGCAGCCCACAGGGGACGGGTCAGCCCCAGCATTTT. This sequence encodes CASSPQGTGQPQHF.

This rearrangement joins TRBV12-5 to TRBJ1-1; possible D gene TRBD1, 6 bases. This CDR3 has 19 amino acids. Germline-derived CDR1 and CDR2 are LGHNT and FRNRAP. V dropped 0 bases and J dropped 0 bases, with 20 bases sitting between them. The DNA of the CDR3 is TGTGCTAGTGGTTTGGTACTAACCGGGACAACTTACATGAACACTGAAGCTTTCTTT. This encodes CASGLVLTGTTYMNTEAFF.

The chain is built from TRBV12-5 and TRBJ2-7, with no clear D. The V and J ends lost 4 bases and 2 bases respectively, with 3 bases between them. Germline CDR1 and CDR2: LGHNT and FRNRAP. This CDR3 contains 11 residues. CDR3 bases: TGTGCTAGTGGTTCCGCCTACGAGCAGTACTTC. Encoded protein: CASGSAYEQYF.

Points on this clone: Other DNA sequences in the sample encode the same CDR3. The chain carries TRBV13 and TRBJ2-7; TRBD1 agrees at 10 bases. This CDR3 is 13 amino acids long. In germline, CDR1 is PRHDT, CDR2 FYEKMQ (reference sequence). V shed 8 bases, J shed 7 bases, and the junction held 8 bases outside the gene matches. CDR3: CASGEGQGREQYF. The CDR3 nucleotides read TGTGCCAGCGGCGAGGGACAGGGGCGGGAGCAGTACTTC.

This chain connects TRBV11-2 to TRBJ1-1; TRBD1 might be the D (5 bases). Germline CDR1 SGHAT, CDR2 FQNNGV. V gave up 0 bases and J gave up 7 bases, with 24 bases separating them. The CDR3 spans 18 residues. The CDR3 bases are TGTGCCAGCAGCTTAGATGGTATGGGGGGTTCCGACCCCCGTGAAGCTTTCTTT. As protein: CASSLDGMGGSDPREAFF.

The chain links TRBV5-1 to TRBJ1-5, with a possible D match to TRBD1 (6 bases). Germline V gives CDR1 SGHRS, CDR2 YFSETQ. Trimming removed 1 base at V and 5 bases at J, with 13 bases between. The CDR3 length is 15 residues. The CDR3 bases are TGCGCCAGCAGCTTGACTGGGACAACCGATCAGCCCCAGCATTTT. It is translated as CASSLTGTTDQPQHF. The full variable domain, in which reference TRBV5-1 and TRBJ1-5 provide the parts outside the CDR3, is KAGVTQTPRYLIKTRGQQVTLSCSPISGHRSVSWYQQTPGQGLQFLFEYFSETQRNKGNFPGRFSGRQFSNSRSEMNVSTLELGDSALYLCASSLTGTTDQPQHFGDGTRLSIL.

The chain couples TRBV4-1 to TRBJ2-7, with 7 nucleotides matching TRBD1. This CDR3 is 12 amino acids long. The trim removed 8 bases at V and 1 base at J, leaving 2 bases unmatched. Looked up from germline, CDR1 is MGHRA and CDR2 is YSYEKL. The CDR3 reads CASGDSSYEQYF. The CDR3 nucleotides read TGCGCCAGCGGGGACAGTTCCTACGAGCAGTACTTC.

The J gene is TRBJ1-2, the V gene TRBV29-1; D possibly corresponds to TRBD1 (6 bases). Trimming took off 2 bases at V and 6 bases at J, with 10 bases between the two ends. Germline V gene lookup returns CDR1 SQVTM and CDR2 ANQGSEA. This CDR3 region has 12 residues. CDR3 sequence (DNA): TGCAGCGTTGAATGGACAGTCGATGGCTACACCTTC. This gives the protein CSVEWTVDGYTF.

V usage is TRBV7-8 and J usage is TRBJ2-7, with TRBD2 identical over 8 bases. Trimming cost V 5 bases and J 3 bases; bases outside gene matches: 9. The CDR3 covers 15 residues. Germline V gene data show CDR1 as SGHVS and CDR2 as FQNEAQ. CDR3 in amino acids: CASSQELAAGYEQYF. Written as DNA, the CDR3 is TGTGCCAGCAGCCAAGAACTAGCGGCCGGCTACGAGCAGTACTTC.

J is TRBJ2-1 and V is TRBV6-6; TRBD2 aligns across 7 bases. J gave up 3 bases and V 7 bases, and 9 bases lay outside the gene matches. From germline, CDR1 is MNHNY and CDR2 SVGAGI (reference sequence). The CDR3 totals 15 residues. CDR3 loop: CASTNRGVLYNEQFF. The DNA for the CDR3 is TGTGCCAGCACCAACCGGGGGGTACTCTACAATGAGCAGTTCTTC.

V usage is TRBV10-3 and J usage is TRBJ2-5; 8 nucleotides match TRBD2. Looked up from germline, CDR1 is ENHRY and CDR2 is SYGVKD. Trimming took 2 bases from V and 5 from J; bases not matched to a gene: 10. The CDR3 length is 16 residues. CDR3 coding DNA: TGTGCCATCAGTGAGGGACCGGGACTAGTAGGGGAGACCCAGTACTTC. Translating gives CAISEGPGLVGETQYF.

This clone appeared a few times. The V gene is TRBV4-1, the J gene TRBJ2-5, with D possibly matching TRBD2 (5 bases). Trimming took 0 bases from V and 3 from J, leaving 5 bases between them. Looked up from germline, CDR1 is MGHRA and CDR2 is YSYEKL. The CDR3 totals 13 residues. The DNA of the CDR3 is TGCGCCAGCAGCCAAGACGGGGAAGAGACCCAGTACTTC. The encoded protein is CASSQDGEETQYF.

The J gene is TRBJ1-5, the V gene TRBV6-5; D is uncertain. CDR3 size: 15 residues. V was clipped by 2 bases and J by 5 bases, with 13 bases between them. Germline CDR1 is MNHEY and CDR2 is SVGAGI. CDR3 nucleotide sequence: TGTGCCAGCAGTTACACCGCAGGTGGATATCAGCCCCAGCATTTT. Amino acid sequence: CASSYTAGGYQPQHF.

CDR3: CASSYTGPGGYTF. For the CDR3, the DNA is TGTGCCAGCAGCTACACAGGGCCCGGAGGCTACACCTTC. The chain combines TRBV7-9 with TRBJ1-2; a possible D gene is TRBD1 (6 bases). V lost 4 bases, J lost 8 bases, and 14 bases lay in between. In germline, CDR1 is SEHNR, CDR2 FQNEAQ (reference sequence). This CDR3 has 13 amino acids.

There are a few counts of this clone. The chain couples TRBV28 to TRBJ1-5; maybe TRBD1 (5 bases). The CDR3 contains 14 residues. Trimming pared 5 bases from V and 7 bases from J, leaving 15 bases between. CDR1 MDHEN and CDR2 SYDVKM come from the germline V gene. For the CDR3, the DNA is TGTGCCAGCAGTGCCGGGACTGGACGGCAGCCCCAGCATTTT. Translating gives CASSAGTGRQPQHF.

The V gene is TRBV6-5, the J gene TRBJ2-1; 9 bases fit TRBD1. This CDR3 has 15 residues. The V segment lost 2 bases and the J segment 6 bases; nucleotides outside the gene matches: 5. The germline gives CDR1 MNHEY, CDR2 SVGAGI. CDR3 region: CASSYGDRVSNEQFF. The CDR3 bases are TGTGCCAGCAGTTACGGGGACAGGGTGTCCAATGAGCAGTTCTTC.

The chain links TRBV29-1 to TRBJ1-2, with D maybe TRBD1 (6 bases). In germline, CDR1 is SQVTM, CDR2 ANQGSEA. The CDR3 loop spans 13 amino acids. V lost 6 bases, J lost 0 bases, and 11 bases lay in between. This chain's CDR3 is CSVWTESNYGYTF. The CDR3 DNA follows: TGCAGCGTCTGGACAGAGTCTAACTATGGCTACACCTTC. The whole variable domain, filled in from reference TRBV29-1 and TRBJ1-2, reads SAVISQKPSRDICQRGTSLTIQCQVDSQVTMMFWYRQQPGQSLTLIATANQGSEATYESGFVIDKFPISRPNLTFSTLTVSNMSPEDSSIYLCSVWTESNYGYTFGSGTRLTVV.

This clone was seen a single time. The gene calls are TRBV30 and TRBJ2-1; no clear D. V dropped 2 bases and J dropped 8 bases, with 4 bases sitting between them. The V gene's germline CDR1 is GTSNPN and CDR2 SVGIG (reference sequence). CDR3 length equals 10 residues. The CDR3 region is CAWSRDEQFF. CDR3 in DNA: TGTGCCTGGAGTCGGGATGAGCAGTTCTTC. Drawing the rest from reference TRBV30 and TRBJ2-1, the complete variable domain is SQTIHQWPATLVQPVGSPLSLECTVEGTSNPNLYWYRQAAGRGLQLLFYSVGIGQISSEVPQNLSASRPQDRQFILSSKKLLLSDSGFYLCAWSRDEQFFGPGTRLTVL.

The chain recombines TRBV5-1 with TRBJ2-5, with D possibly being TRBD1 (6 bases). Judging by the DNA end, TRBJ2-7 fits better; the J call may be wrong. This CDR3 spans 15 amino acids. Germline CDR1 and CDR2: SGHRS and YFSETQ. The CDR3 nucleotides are TGCGCCAGCAGCCTTACGCCGGGACATATAGACGAGCAGTACTTC. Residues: CASSLTPGHIDEQYF.

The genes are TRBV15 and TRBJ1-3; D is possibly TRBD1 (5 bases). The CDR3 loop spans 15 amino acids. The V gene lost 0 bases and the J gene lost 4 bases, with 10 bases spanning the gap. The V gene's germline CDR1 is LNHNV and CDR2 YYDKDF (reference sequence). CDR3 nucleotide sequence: TGTGCCACCAGCAGAGAGCGGGGGGTAGGAAACACCATATATTTT. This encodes CATSRERGVGNTIYF.

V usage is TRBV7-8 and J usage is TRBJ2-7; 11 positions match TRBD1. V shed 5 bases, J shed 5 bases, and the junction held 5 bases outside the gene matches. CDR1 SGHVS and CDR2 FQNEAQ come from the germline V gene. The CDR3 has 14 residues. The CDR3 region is CASSGGTGGDEQYF. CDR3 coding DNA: TGTGCCAGCAGCGGAGGGACAGGGGGTGACGAGCAGTACTTC.